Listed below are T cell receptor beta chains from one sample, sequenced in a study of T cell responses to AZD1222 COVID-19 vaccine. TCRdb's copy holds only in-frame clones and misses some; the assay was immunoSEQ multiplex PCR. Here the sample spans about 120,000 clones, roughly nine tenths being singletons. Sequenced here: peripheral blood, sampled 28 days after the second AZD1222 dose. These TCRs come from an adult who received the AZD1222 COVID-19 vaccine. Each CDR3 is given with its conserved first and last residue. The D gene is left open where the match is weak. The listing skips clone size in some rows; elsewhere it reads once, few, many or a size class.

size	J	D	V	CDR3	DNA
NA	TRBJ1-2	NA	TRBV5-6	CASSPDRTYGYTF	TGTGCCAGCAGCCCAGACAGGACCTATGGCTACACCTTC
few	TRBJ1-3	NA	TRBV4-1	CASSQVTGSGNTIYF	TGCGCCAGCAGCCAAGTCACGGGGTCTGGAAACACCATATATTTT
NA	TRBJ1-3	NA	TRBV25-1	CASSEPGSAGNTIYF	TGTGCCAGCAGTGAGCCGGGTTCCGCTGGAAACACCATATATTTT
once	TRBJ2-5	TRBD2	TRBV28	CASSLTSGEETQYF	TGTGCCAGCAGTTTGACTAGCGGAGAAGAGACCCAGTACTTC
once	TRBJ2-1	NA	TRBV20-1	CSAASEQFF	TGCAGTGCTGCCAGCGAGCAGTTCTTC
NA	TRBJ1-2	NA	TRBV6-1	CASSEEGRAGGYTF	TGTGCCAGCAGTGAAGAAGGCAGGGCTGGAGGCTACACCTTC
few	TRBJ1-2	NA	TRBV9	CASSVGVTYGYTF	TGTGCCAGCAGCGTAGGGGTGACCTATGGCTACACCTTC
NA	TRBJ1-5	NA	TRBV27	CASSFGTGKNQPQHF	TGTGCCAGCAGTTTTGGTACAGGGAAGAATCAGCCCCAGCATTTT
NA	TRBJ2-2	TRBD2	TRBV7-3	CASSQIAGGPGELFF	TGTGCCAGCAGCCAAATAGCGGGAGGCCCCGGGGAGCTGTTTTTT
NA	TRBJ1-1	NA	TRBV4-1	CASSQSGYTEAFF	TGCGCCAGCAGCCAATCAGGGTACACTGAAGCTTTCTTT
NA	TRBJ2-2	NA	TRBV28	CASSSTGELFF	TGTGCCAGCAGTAGCACCGGGGAGCTGTTTTTT
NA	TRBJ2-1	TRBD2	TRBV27	CASTGLETGGTSGTNEQFF	TGTGCCAGCACGGGTCTGGAGACAGGGGGGACTAGCGGGACTAATGAGCAGTTCTTC
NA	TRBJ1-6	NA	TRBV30	CAWSVRRVSDNSPLHF	TGTGCCTGGAGTGTACGTAGGGTATCGGACAATTCACCCCTCCACTTT
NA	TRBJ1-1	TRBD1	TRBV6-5	CASSYSRGRTEAFF	TGTGCCAGCAGTTACTCAAGGGGGCGTACTGAAGCTTTCTTT
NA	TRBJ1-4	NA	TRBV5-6	CASSLVVGREKLFF	TGTGCCAGCAGCTTGGTGGTGGGGCGTGAAAAACTGTTTTTT
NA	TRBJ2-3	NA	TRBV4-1	CASSQGTATDTQYF	TGCGCCAGCAGCCAAGGGACAGCCACAGATACGCAGTATTTT
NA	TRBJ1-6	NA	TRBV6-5	CASSYSRGDRGTPLHF	TGTGCCAGCAGTTACTCCCGGGGGGACCGGGGGACACCCCTCCACTTT
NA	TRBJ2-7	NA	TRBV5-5	CASSLVSSALYEQYF	TGTGCCAGCAGCTTGGTCTCTAGCGCACTCTACGAGCAGTACTTC
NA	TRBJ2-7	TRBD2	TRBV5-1	CASSLPTSGRALYEQYF	TGCGCCAGCAGCTTGCCGACTAGCGGGAGGGCCTTGTACGAGCAGTACTTC
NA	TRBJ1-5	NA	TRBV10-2	CASRSGTGQPQHF	TGCGCCAGCAGGTCAGGGACGGGGCAGCCCCAGCATTTT
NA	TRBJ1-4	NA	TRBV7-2	CASSSQGINEKLFF	TGTGCCAGCAGCTCACAGGGAATTAATGAAAAACTGTTTTTT
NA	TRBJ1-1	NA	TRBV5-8	CASSLYIQGPSTEAFF	TGTGCCAGCAGCTTGTATATTCAGGGCCCGAGCACTGAAGCTTTCTTT
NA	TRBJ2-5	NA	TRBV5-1	CASSLPIRRGETQYF	TGCGCCAGCAGCTTGCCCATCCGGCGAGGGGAGACCCAGTACTTC
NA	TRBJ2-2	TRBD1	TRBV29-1	CSVERGQGEELFF	TGCAGCGTTGAAAGGGGACAGGGTGAGGAGCTGTTTTTT
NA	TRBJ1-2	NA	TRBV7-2	CASSLQGQNYGYTF	TGTGCCAGCAGCTTACAGGGGCAAAACTATGGCTACACCTTC
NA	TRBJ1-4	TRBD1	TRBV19	CASSMGQPTTNEKLFF	TGTGCCAGTAGTATGGGACAGCCTACAACTAATGAAAAACTGTTTTTT
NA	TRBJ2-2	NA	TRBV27	CASSFGQITGELFF	TGTGCCAGCAGTTTTGGACAGATTACCGGGGAGCTGTTTTTT
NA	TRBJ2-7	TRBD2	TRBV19	CASRTSGGAVEQYF	TGTGCCAGTAGGACTTCGGGGGGGGCGGTCGAGCAGTACTTC
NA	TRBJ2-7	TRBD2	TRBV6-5	CASITGTSSYEQYF	TGTGCCAGCATAACCGGGACTAGTTCCTACGAGCAGTACTTC
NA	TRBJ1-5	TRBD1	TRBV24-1	CATSDVRGRPQHF	TGTGCCACCAGTGACGTCAGGGGGCGACCCCAGCATTTT
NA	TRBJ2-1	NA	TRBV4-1	CASSHPRTDYNEQFF	TGCGCCAGCAGCCACCCCCGGACTGATTACAATGAGCAGTTCTTC
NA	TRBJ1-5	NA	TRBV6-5	CASSTPGDQPQHF	TGTGCCAGCAGTACCCCGGGCGATCAGCCCCAGCATTTT
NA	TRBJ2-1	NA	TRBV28	CASSVVSNEQFF	TGTGCCAGCAGTGTAGTTAGCAATGAGCAGTTCTTC
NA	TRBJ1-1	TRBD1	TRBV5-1	CASSLAPPGQGADDTEAFF	TGCGCCAGCAGCTTGGCCCCTCCGGGACAGGGGGCGGATGACACTGAAGCTTTCTTT
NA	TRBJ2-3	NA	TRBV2	CASSVMADTQYF	TGTGCCAGCAGTGTGATGGCAGATACGCAGTATTTT
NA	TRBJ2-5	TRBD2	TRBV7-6	CASKALAGGQETQYF	TGTGCCAGCAAGGCTCTAGCGGGAGGGCAAGAGACCCAGTACTTC
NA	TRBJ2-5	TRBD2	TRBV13	CASSLGSLAGGFQETQYF	TGTGCCAGCAGCTTAGGAAGTCTAGCGGGAGGGTTCCAAGAGACCCAGTACTTC
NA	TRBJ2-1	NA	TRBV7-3	CASSLAGSSYNEQFF	TGTGCCAGCAGCTTAGCGGGAAGTTCCTACAATGAGCAGTTCTTC
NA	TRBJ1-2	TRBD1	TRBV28	CASKIQGALDRGYTF	TGTGCCAGCAAAATACAGGGGGCGCTGGATCGAGGCTACACCTTC
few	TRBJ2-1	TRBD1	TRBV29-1	CSVENRGMTNEQFF	TGCAGCGTCGAGAACAGGGGTATGACGAATGAGCAGTTCTTC
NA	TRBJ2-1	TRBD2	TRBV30	CAWSHKGLADNEQFF	TGTGCCTGGAGTCATAAAGGACTAGCGGACAATGAGCAGTTCTTC
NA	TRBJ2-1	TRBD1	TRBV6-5	CASSKTGRYNEQFF	TGTGCCAGCAGTAAGACAGGGAGATACAATGAGCAGTTCTTC